This T cell receptor beta chain is from a study of neurological immune-mediated disorders. Study-level information: Relapsing-remitting patients made up most of the 34 multiple sclerosis patients, and secondary progressive patients made up 3. Study-wide results and caveats: The study found no CDR3 amino acid sequences shared by expanded clones across subjects, suggesting private repertoires in all groups.

The time point was: longitudinal time-point 3. The CDR3 is 12 amino acids. Germline V gene lookup returns CDR1 SGHAT and CDR2 FQNNGV. Trimming left V 2 bases short and J 4 bases short, with 3 bases between. There are many counts of this clonotype. The antigen remains undetermined. TCRdb analysed the 5' RACE reads with MiXCR anew, one entry per CDR3 protein. The table lists approximately 89,000 distinct CDR3 sequences, approximately 4.6% of them singletons. Sequenced input: PBMCs. The TCR originated in a woman aged 60-70 years with multiple sclerosis. V and J are TRBV11-2 and TRBJ2-1; D gene unclear. CDR3 loop: CASSLSYNEQFF. The CDR3 DNA is TGTGCCAGCAGCTTAAGTTACAATGAGCAGTTCTTC.